This T cell receptor (beta chain) was retrieved from a study of blood T cells in healthy people across ages (dated by TCRdb to the mid-2010s). Regarding the complete study: Template switching captured roughly one uniquely barcoded TCR beta cDNA molecule per two T cells in model experiments. Two additional independent replicas of 1 million unique cDNA reads from the same blood draw were analyzed for two donors (one aged 18 to 30 and one aged 80 or older). To avoid experimental bias, donors of different ages were randomly spread across the sequencing lanes. Donors were grouped into four age groups: young (average approximately 16 years), middle-aged (39), aged (approximately 67) and long-lived (about 89). The study measured age-related changes in TCR beta repertoire diversity using deep sequencing normalized with unique cDNA molecular identifiers.

Donors were a few dozen systemically healthy Caucasian individuals from Russia aged roughly 6 to 90 years. Each donor gave roughly 11 milliliters of peripheral blood, drawn into EDTA-treated Vacutainer tubes. Ficoll-Paque density-gradient centrifugation was used to isolate PBMCs, with at least 6 million per sample. Total RNA was extracted from PBMCs with Trizol reagent, with at least 6 micrograms obtained per sample. For every donor, flow cytometry on a PBMC aliquot measured the percentage of naive CD45RAhigh/CD27high T cells. Library creation used 5' RACE. The sample was run on an Illumina HiSeq 2500. A second about 7 to 12 cycle PCR used a sample-barcoded 5' primer and a J-beta primer mix. A template-switch 5' adaptor carrying 12 random nucleotides introduced a unique molecular identifier onto each TCR beta cDNA molecule. At least 2.5 million CDR3-containing paired-end reads were obtained from each sample. First-strand cDNA was synthesized from all RNA with the Mint cDNA synthesis kit, primed by a TRBC-specific oligonucleotide. All cDNA was treated with uracil-DNA glycosylase and then went through a first 18-cycle PCR with the universal primers M1SS and BC2_uni_R. The authors' analysis ran thus. Normalization of each sample was performed by random selection of 1 million high-quality reads, each carrying a distinct molecular identifier. Reads sharing molecular identifiers were discarded rather than binned into consensus sequences. MiTCR, with a Q25 quality threshold and the strictest error-elimination algorithm, was used for CDR3 identification, clonotype clustering and error correction. A nonparametric unseen species model with Euler transformation was used to estimate lower-bound total TCR beta diversity. TCRdb applied fastp at Q25 and MiXCR to the public reads, then kept only in-frame beta chains. CDR3 protein duplicates are merged, each entry listing the most common genes and DNA. TCRdb's processing, not the study's, gives the V and J calls here. Within this sample are 540,000 or so distinct CDR3 sequences, with roughly 29% of them counted one time only. Together, the top ten hold around 18% of the sample.

The full study reports these points: Since profiling was done on bulk unsorted PBMCs, naive and antigen-experienced compartments could not be conclusively compared. The percentage of naive T cells measured by flow cytometry correlated strongly with observed TCR beta diversity. Estimates of total diversity from one million sequenced T cells were regarded as lower bounds and underestimates. Because donor CMV infection status was unknown, age-related changes in expanded clonotypes were potentially confounded. Compared with the aged group, more naive CD4+ T cells, fewer expanded clones and increased TCR diversity were shown by the long-lived group, suggesting age selection. As age increased, observed TCR beta diversity per million T cells dropped in a roughly linear way, and a significant reduction was already evident by age 40.

This clonotype was observed a few times. Its antigen is still unknown. Qualities for individual bases were not recorded, and no much larger clone is one base off. The CDR3, from cysteine to phenylalanine, totals 15 residues. The read is trimmed to its CDR3 DNA, 45 bases read in frame from base 1. V loses 2 bases of germline sequence and J loses 0 bases, and the interval between the two ends is 8 bases. For CDR1 and CDR2, the germline V gene lists MNHEY and SVGAGI. Sequencing was done on a sample of blood. The receptor comes from a woman in her 70s in good health. This chain is built from TRBV6-5 and TRBJ2-4; no D gene is confidently identified. Here the CDR3 is given as CASSYEGPAKNIQYF. The DNA reads TGTGCCAGCAGTTACGAAGGACCAGCCAAAAACATTCAGTACTTC.